One and the same sample provided the 18 T cell receptor beta chains below, sequenced in a study of T cells in Graves' hyperthyroidism and ophthalmopathy. TCR beta CDR3 sequences were amplified from RNA transcripts. The study used the HTBI primer set for a first-round RT-PCR of the TCR CDR3. MiXCR, run by TCRdb on the multiplex PCR reads, gives a single entry per CDR3 protein. The sample lists about 400,000 distinct CDR3 sequences, about 15% occurring once. Sample: blood. The source is a young woman with Graves' hyperthyroidism.

The chain uses TRBV11-2 and TRBJ2-3; TRBD2 agrees at 7 bases. The germline V gene has CDR1 SGHAT and CDR2 FQNNGV. The CDR3 spans 12 residues. V dropped 5 bases and J dropped 12; count of bases not matched to a gene: 8. Here the CDR3 DNA reads TGTGCCAGCAGCCCCTGGGGGGGAGTCCAGTATTTT. Its protein product is CASSPWGGVQYF.

This clonotype was observed many times. This chain links TRBV6-2 or TRBV6-3 with TRBJ2-3; no clear D. The CDR3 is 19 amino acids. V dropped 6 bases and J dropped 0 bases, with 25 bases sitting between them. Germline lookup yields CDR1 MNHEY and CDR2 SVGEGT. CDR3 sequence reads: CASSLEIPSASLSTDTQYF. DNA for the CDR3: TGTGCCAGCAGCTTGGAAATCCCGTCGGCGTCGCTTAGCACAGATACGCAGTATTTT.

This clonotype was detected a few times. This rearrangement joins TRBV6-2 or TRBV6-3 to TRBJ1-2, with D tentatively TRBD1 (5 bases). V was clipped by 6 bases and J by 4 bases, with 18 bases between them. Germline V gene lookup returns CDR1 MNHEY and CDR2 SVGEGT. This CDR3 is built from 15 residues. CDR3 in amino acids: CASRRGGSRAYGYTF. In nucleotides, the CDR3 is TGTGCCAGCAGAAGGGGAGGTTCCCGGGCCTATGGCTACACCTTC.

This clonotype has a count of ten or more. This rearrangement joins TRBV20-1 to TRBJ1-1; possible D gene TRBD1, 6 bases. V shed 6 bases and J shed 4 bases, with 15 bases lying between them. CDR3 size: 13 residues. Per germline, CDR1 DFQATT and CDR2 SNEGSKA (reference sequence). CDR3 amino acids: CSAGTGLSTEAFF. The CDR3 nucleotides read TGCAGTGCGGGCACAGGGCTGAGCACTGAAGCTTTCTTT.

This clonotype was seen repeatedly, ten times or more. The chain links TRBV5-6 to TRBJ2-5; the D gene could be TRBD1 or TRBD2 (6 bases each). The CDR3 length is 15 residues. Germline V gene lookup returns CDR1 SGHDT and CDR2 YYEEEE. V lost 3 bases and J 5 bases, leaving 17 bases between the germline ends. CDR3 amino acids: CASSSLGGHTETQYF. As DNA, the CDR3 is TGTGCCAGCAGCTCACTTGGGGGGCATACGGAGACCCAGTACTTC.

The chain is built from TRBV5-6 and TRBJ1-3, with D possibly matching TRBD1 (5 bases). The CDR3 consists of 14 residues. Between the trimmed V and J ends, which lost 4 bases and 4 bases, there was a span of 12 bases. The germline V gene encodes CDR1 SGHDT and CDR2 YYEEEE. The CDR3: CASSPRRTGNTIYF. The CDR3 DNA reads as TGTGCCAGCAGCCCTAGGCGGACAGGAAACACCATATATTTT. Drawing the rest from reference TRBV5-6 and TRBJ1-3, the complete variable domain is DAGVTQSPTHLIKTRGQQVTLRCSPKSGHDTVSWYQQALGQGPQFIFQYYEEEERQRGNFPDRFSGHQFPNYSSELNVNALLLGDSALYLCASSPRRTGNTIYFGEGSWLTVV.

This rearrangement joins TRBV20-1 to TRBJ1-1; tentatively, D is TRBD1 (5 bases). The CDR3 contains 16 residues. Trimming took 0 bases from V and 6 from J, leaving 20 bases between them. CDR1 DFQATT and CDR2 SNEGSKA come from the germline V gene (reference sequence). CDR3 nucleotide sequence: TGCAGTGCTAGAGATCCCTCTAGGGACGCCCGATCTGAAGCTTTCTTT. Residues: CSARDPSRDARSEAFF.

This clonotype has only a few counts. The chain employs TRBV7-9 and TRBJ1-3, with 10 bases matching TRBD1. The V and J ends lost 2 bases and 14 bases, in that order; junction bases with no gene match: 6. The germline V gene encodes CDR1 SEHNR and CDR2 FQNEAQ (reference sequence). This CDR3 spans 13 amino acids. The CDR3 DNA reads TGTGCCAGCAGCTTACCCGCCGACAGGGGGCTATATTTT. Translating gives CASSLPADRGLYF.

In regard to this clonotype: This may be a read error, as it is one base from a much larger clone. This sequence joins TRBV18 and TRBJ2-1, with 9 bases identical to TRBD2. The better agreement between TRBJ2-7 and the DNA end casts doubt on the J call. This CDR3 is built from 17 residues. The germline CDR1 and CDR2 sequences are KGHSH and LQKENI. This CDR3 reads CASSPLRLADSYNEQYF. In DNA, the CDR3 is TGTGCCAGCTCACCATTGCGACTAGCGGACTCCTACAATGAGCAGTACTTC.

Comments on this clonotype: A single base separates this from a much larger clone, so it may be a read error. This chain uses TRBV12-3 or TRBV12-4 with TRBJ2-3, with unresolved D. This CDR3 contains 11 residues. The DNA of the CDR3 is TGTGCCAGCAGCTCGGCAGATACGCGGTATTTT. Its protein product is CASSSADTRYF.

J is TRBJ1-2 and V is TRBV6-5, with D perhaps TRBD1 (5 bases). Germline V gene data show CDR1 as MNHEY and CDR2 as SVGAGI. V was clipped by 2 bases and J by 0 bases, with 16 bases between them. The CDR3 sequence is 17 residues long. CDR3 in amino acids: CASSYARPAGANYGYTF. The CDR3 nucleotides are TGTGCCAGCAGTTACGCCCGGCCGGCGGGGGCTAACTATGGCTACACCTTC.

This clonotype was seen at least ten times. This chain uses TRBV24-1 with TRBJ2-5; D is ambiguous. The germline V gene has CDR1 KGHDR and CDR2 SFDVKD. V gave up 5 bases and J gave up 2 bases, with 14 bases separating them. The CDR3 spans 15 residues. This CDR3 is CATSVTVGRQETQYF. CDR3 sequence (DNA): TGTGCCACCAGTGTCACGGTGGGTCGGCAAGAGACCCAGTACTTC.

This clonotype was detected once. A much larger clone is a single base away; this may be a read error. The rearrangement links TRBV7-2 to TRBJ2-1; no definite D call. Germline V gene sequence: CDR1 SGHTA, CDR2 FQGNSA. The length of the CDR3 is 15 residues. CDR3 DNA sequence: TGTGCCAGCAGCTTAGCGTGGGGATCCTACAATGTGCAGTTCTTC. This gives the protein CASSLAWGSYNVQFF.

This clonotype was detected many times. This chain uses TRBV7-2 with TRBJ2-6, with D hard to call. The CDR3 sequence is 15 residues long. Germline lookup yields CDR1 SGHTA and CDR2 FQGNSA. Trimming pared 5 bases from V and 2 bases from J, leaving 10 bases between. CDR3 in amino acids: CASSGNRAGANVLTF. CDR3 nucleotides: TGTGCCAGCAGCGGGAACAGAGCTGGGGCCAACGTCCTGACTTTC.

This clonotype was recorded at least ten times. The rearrangement joins TRBV27 to TRBJ1-6; no clear D. CDR1 and CDR2 from the germline V gene are MNHEY and SMNVEV (reference sequence). Deletions cut 3 bases from V and 8 bases from J, with 8 bases between. This CDR3 spans 13 amino acids. DNA for the CDR3: TGTGCCAGCAGTTTTACTCGGGATTCACCCCTCCACTTT. Its translation: CASSFTRDSPLHF.

This clonotype was observed many times. Here the CDR3 reads CASSLRTGRYEQYF. DNA of the CDR3: TGTGCCAGCAGTTTACGGACAGGTCGCTACGAGCAGTACTTC. V is TRBV12-3 or TRBV12-4 and J is TRBJ2-7; 7 bases fit TRBD1. CDR3 length: 14 amino acids. V lost 2 bases, J lost 3 bases, and 4 bases stayed unmatched.

This chain links TRBV29-1 with TRBJ2-5; 9 positions agree with TRBD2. The V gene end was trimmed by 6 bases and the J gene end by 4 bases; junction bases not matched to a gene: 6. Per the germline V gene, CDR1 is SQVTM and CDR2 is ANQGSEA. The CDR3 runs 13 residues. In DNA form, the CDR3 reads TGCAGCGTATTAGCGGGAGTGGGAGAGACCCAGTACTTC. This translates into CSVLAGVGETQYF.

This clonotype was recorded many times. The chain is built from TRBV11-2 and TRBJ2-3; D not certain. The CDR3 covers 17 residues. The ends were cut back, 3 bases at V and 1 base at J, with 17 bases in the middle. Germline V gene sequence: CDR1 SGHAT, CDR2 FQNNGV. The CDR3 DNA reads TGTGCCAGCAGCTTTCAGGAACACATACTGGGCACAGATACGCAGTATTTT. It translates to CASSFQEHILGTDTQYF. The full variable domain, rest sourced from reference TRBV11-2 and TRBJ2-3, is EAGVAQSPRYKIIEKRQSVAFWCNPISGHATLYWYQQILGQGPKLLIQFQNNGVVDDSQLPKDRFSAERLKGVDSTLKIQPAKLEDSAVYLCASSFQEHILGTDTQYFGPGTRLTVL.